A selection of T cell receptor beta chains follows, all from one sample in a study of blood T cell repertoires in COVID-19. TCRdb's table, derived via immunoSEQ multiplex PCR, lists solely in-frame clones and lacks some. The table has hundreds of thousands of clones, more than 80% seen once. Sequencing input: PBMCs or T cells enriched from blood (not recorded which). Receptors originate from a young man who had recovered from COVID-19. The CDR3 runs from the conserved cysteine through the conserved F or W. A D gene is named only where the DNA matches it firmly. Some rows mark clone size as missing; the rest say once, few, many or name a class of expanded clone.

v_gene: TRBV27; d_gene: -; j_gene: TRBJ1-1; abundance: -; CDR3nt: TGTGCCAGCAGTTCCGACAGAGGCCGAGGGAACACTGAAGCTTTCTTT; CDR3aa: CASSSDRGRGNTEAFF
v_gene: TRBV4-1; d_gene: TRBD1; j_gene: TRBJ2-7; abundance: -; CDR3nt: TGCGCCAGCAGCCAATTGGACAGGGTGAAAGAGCAGTACTTC; CDR3aa: CASSQLDRVKEQYF
v_gene: TRBV5-4; d_gene: TRBD1; j_gene: TRBJ2-5; abundance: -; CDR3nt: TGTGCCAGCAGCCCGGAGGTGGACAGGGTACAAGAGACCCAGTACTTC; CDR3aa: CASSPEVDRVQETQYF
v_gene: TRBV28; d_gene: -; j_gene: TRBJ1-3; abundance: -; CDR3nt: TGTGCCAGCGAGAGCTCTGGAAACACCATATATTTT; CDR3aa: CASESSGNTIYF
v_gene: TRBV5-8; d_gene: -; j_gene: TRBJ2-1; abundance: -; CDR3nt: TGTGCCAGCAGCTTGCTCAGGGAAGGCGAGCAGTTCTTC; CDR3aa: CASSLLREGEQFF
v_gene: TRBV6-9; d_gene: -; j_gene: TRBJ2-5; abundance: -; CDR3nt: TGTGCCAGCAGCCCCGGGTCGGGAGTTCGGGAGACCCAGTACTTC; CDR3aa: CASSPGSGVRETQYF
v_gene: TRBV6-5; d_gene: TRBD1; j_gene: TRBJ1-4; abundance: -; CDR3nt: TGTGCCAGCAGACCCGACAGGGGGAAACTGTTTTTT; CDR3aa: CASRPDRGKLFF
v_gene: TRBV7-9; d_gene: TRBD1; j_gene: TRBJ2-2; abundance: once; CDR3nt: TGTGCCAGCAGCCGATCAACAGGGGTGAACACCGGGGAGCTGTTTTTT; CDR3aa: CASSRSTGVNTGELFF
v_gene: TRBV6-5; d_gene: TRBD1; j_gene: TRBJ1-1; abundance: -; CDR3nt: TGTGCCAGCAGAGGATCAGGGGGCAGGACTGAAGCTTTCTTT; CDR3aa: CASRGSGGRTEAFF
v_gene: TRBV11-2; d_gene: -; j_gene: TRBJ1-2; abundance: -; CDR3nt: TGTGCCAGCAGCCCGGGAACTACTAACTATGGCTACACCTTC; CDR3aa: CASSPGTTNYGYTF
v_gene: TRBV27; d_gene: -; j_gene: TRBJ1-4; abundance: -; CDR3nt: TGTGCCAGCAGTTCTGGGGAGATCAATGAAAAACTGTTTTTT; CDR3aa: CASSSGEINEKLFF
v_gene: TRBV10-3; d_gene: TRBD1; j_gene: TRBJ1-1; abundance: -; CDR3nt: TGTGCCATCACTTCGGACAGGGGAAATGAAGCTTTCTTT; CDR3aa: CAITSDRGNEAFF
v_gene: TRBV30; d_gene: -; j_gene: TRBJ1-1; abundance: -; CDR3nt: TGTGCCTGCCGAGCGAGGGGGGGTGAAGCTTTCTTT; CDR3aa: CACRARGGEAFF
v_gene: TRBV18; d_gene: -; j_gene: TRBJ2-3; abundance: -; CDR3nt: TGTGCCAGCTCACCAACCCAGGGTACGGATACGCAGTATTTT; CDR3aa: CASSPTQGTDTQYF
v_gene: TRBV10-1; d_gene: -; j_gene: TRBJ1-2; abundance: -; CDR3nt: TGCGCCAGCAGTGAGTCTGGGGGGATCGGCTACACCTTC; CDR3aa: CASSESGGIGYTF